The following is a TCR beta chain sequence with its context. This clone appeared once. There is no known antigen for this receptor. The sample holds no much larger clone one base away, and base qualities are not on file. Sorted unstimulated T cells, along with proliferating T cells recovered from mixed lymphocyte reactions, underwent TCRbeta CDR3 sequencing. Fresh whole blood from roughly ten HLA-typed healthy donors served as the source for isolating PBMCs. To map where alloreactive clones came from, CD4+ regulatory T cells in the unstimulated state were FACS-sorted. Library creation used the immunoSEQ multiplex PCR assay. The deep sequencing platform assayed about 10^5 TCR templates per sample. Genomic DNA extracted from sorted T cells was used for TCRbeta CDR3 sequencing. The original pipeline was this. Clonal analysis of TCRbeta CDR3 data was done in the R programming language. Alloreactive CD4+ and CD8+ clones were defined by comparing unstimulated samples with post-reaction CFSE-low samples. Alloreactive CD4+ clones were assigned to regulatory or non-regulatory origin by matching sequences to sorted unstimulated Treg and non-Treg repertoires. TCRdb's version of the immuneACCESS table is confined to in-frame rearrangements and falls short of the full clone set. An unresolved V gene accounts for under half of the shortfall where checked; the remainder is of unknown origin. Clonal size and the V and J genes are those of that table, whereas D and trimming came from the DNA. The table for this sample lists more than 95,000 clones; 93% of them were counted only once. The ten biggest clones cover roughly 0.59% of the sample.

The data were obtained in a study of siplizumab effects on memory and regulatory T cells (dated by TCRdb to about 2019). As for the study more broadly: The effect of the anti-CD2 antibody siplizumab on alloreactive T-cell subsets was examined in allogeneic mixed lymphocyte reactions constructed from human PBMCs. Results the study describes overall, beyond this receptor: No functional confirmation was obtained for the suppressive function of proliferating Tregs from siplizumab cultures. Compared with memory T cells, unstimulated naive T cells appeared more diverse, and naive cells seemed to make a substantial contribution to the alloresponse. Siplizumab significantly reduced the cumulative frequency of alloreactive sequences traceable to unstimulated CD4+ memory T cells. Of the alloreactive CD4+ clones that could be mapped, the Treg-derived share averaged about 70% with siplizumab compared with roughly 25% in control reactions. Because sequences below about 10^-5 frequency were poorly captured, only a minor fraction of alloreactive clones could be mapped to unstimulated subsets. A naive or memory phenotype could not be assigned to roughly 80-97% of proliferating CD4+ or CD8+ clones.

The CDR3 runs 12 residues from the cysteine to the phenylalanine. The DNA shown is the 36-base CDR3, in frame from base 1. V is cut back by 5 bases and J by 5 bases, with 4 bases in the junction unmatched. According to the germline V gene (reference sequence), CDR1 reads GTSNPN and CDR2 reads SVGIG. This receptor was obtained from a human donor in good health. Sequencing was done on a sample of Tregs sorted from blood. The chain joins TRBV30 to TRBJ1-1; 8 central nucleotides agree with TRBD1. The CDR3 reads CAWDRGGTEAFF. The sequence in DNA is TGTGCCTGGGACAGGGGTGGGACTGAAGCTTTCTTT.